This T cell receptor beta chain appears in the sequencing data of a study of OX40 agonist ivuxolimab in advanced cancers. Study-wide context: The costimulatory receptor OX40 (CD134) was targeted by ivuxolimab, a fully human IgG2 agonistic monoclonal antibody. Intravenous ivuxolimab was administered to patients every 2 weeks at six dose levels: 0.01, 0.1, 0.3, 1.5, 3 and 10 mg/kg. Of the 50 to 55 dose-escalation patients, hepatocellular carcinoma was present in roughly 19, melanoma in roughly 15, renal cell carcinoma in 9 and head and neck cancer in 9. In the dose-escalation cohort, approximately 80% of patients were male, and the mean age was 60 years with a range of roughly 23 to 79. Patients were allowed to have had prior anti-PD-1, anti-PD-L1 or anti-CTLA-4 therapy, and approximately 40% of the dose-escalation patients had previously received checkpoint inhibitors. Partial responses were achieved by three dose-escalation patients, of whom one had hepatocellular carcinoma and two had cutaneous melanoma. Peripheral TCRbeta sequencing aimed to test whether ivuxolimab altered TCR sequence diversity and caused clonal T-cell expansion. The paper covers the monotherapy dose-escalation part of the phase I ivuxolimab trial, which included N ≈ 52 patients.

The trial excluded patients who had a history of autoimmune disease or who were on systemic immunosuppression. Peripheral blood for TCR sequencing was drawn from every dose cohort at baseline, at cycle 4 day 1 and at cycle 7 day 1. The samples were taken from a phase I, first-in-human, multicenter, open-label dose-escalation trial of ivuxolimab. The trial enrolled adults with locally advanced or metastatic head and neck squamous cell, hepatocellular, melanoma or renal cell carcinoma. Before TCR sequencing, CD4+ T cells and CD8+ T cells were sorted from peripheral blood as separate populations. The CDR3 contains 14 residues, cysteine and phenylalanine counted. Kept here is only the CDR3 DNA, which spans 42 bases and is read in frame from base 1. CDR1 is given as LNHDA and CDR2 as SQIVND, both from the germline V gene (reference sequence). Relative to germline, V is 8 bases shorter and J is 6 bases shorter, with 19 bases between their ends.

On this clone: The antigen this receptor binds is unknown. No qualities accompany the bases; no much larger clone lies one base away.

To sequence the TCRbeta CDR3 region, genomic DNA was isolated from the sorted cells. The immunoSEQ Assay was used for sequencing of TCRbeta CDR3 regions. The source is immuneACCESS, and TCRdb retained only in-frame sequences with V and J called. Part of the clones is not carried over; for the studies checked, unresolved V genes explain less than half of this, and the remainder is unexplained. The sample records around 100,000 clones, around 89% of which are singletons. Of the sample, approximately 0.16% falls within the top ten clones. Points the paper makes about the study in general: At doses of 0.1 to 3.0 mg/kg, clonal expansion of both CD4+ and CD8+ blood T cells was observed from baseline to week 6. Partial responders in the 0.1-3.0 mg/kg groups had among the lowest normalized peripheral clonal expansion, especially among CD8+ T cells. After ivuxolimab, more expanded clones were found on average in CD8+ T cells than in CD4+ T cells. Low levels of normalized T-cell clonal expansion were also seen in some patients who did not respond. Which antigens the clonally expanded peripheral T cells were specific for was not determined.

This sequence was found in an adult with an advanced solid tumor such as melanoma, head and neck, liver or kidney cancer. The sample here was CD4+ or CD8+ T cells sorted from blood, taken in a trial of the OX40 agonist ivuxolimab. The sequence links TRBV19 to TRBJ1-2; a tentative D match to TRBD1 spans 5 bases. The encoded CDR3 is CASLGGAGHHGYTF. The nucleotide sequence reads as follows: TGTGCCAGTCTCGGTGGGGCAGGGCACCATGGCTACACCTTC. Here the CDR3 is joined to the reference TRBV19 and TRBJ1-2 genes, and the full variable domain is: DGGITQSPKYLFRKEGQNVTLSCEQNLNHDAMYWYRQDPGQGLRLIYYSQIVNDFQKGDIAEGYSVSREKKESFPLTVTSAQKNPTAFYLCASLGGAGHHGYTFGSGTRLTVV.